This T cell receptor beta chain was obtained from a study of blood T cell repertoires in COVID-19. Background on the study: Sample material is recorded as cDNA or gDNA derived from T cells, B-cell-depleted T cells, or PBMCs.

The length of the CDR3 is 12 residues. The V end was cut by 5 bases, the J end by 8 bases, with 12 bases between. The germline V gene has CDR1 MNHEY and CDR2 SVGAGI. TCRdb's table, derived via immunoSEQ multiplex PCR, lists solely in-frame clones and lacks some. Of about 380,000 clones in the sample, around 84% were seen once. The material sequenced was peripheral blood. The source of this sequence is a woman under 30 with acute or convalescent COVID-19. The chain joins TRBV6-5 to TRBJ1-2; TRBD1 might be the D (5 bases). The CDR3 region has the DNA TGTGCCAGCAGTCGGGGGTCGCTAGGCTACACCTTC. It codes for CASSRGSLGYTF.